What follows is one T cell receptor beta chain and its context. V gave up 6 bases and J gave up 0 bases, with 16 bases separating them. The CDR3 totals 16 residues. Germline CDR1 reads MNHNY; CDR2 reads SVGAGI (reference sequence). The primer mix had 60 Vbeta and 13 Jbeta primers. TCRdb's copy holds only in-frame clones and misses some; the assay was immunoSEQ multiplex PCR. Here the sample spans about 230,000 clones, over 75% being singletons. This entry belongs to a study of cytomegalovirus exposure and HLA in healthy donors. The chain couples TRBV6-6 to TRBJ2-3; weak D call: TRBD2 (5 bases). This clonotype was obtained from a human donor in good health. Sequenced material: PBMCs. This chain's CDR3 is CASRSQSGLSTDTQYF. CDR3 sequence (DNA): TGTGCCAGCAGGTCGCAGTCTGGACTTAGCACAGATACGCAGTATTTT.